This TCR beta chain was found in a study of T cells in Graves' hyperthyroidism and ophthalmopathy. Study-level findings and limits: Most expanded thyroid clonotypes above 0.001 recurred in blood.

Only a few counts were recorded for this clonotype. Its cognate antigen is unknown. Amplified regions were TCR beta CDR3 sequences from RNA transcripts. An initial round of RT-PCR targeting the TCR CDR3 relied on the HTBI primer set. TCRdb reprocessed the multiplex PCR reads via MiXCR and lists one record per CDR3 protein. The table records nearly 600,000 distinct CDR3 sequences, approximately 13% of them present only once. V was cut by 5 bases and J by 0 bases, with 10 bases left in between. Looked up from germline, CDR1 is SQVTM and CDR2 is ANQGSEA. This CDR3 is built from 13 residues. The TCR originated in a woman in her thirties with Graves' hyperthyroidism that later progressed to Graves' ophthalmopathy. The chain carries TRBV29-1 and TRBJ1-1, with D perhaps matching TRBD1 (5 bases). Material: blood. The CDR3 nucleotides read TGCAGCGTTCAGGGACGGTTGAACACTGAAGCTTTCTTT. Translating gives CSVQGRLNTEAFF.